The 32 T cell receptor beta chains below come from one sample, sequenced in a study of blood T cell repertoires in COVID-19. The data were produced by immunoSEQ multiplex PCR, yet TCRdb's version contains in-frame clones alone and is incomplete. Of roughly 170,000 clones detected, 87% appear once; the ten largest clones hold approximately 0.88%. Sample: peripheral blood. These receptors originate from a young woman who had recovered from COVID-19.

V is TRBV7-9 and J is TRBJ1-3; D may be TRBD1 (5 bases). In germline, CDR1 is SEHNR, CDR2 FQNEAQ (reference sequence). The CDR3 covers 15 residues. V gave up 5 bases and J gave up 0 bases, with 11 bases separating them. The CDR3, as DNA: TGTGCCAGCAGCCCACAGGCAGGCTCTGGAAACACCATATATTTT. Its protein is CASSPQAGSGNTIYF.

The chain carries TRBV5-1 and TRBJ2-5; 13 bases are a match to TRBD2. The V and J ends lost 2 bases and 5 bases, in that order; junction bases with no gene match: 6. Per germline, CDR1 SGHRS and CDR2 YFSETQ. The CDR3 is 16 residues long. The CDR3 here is CASSFGTSGAVETQYF. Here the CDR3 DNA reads TGCGCCAGCAGCTTCGGGACTAGCGGGGCAGTGGAGACCCAGTACTTC.

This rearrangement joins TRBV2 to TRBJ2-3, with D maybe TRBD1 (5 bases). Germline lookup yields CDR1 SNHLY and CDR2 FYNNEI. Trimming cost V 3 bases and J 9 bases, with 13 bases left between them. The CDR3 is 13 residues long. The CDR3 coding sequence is TGTGCCAGCAGTGAGGAAGTGGCAGGGACGCAGTATTTT. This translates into CASSEEVAGTQYF.

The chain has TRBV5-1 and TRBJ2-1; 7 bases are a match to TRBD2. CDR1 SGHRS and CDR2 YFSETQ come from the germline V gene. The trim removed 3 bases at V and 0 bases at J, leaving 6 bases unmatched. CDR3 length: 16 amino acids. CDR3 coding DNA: TGCGCCAGCAGCTCCCAGCGGGGAAGCTCCTACAATGAGCAGTTCTTC. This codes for CASSSQRGSSYNEQFF.

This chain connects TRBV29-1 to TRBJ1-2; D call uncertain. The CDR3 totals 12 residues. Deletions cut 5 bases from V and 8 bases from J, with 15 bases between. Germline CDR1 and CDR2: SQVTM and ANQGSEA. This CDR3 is CSVLAPTGGYTF. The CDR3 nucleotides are TGCAGCGTTCTTGCCCCAACCGGGGGCTACACCTTC. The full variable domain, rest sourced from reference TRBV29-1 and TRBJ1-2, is SAVISQKPSRDICQRGTSLTIQCQVDSQVTMMFWYRQQPGQSLTLIATANQGSEATYESGFVIDKFPISRPNLTFSTLTVSNMSPEDSSIYLCSVLAPTGGYTFGSGTRLTVV.

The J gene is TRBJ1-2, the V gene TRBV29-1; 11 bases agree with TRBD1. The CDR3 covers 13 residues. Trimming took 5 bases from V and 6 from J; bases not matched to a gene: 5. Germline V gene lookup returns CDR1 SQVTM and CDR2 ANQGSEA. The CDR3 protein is CSVPGTGGHGYTF. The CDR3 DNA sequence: TGCAGCGTTCCAGGGACAGGGGGACATGGCTACACCTTC.

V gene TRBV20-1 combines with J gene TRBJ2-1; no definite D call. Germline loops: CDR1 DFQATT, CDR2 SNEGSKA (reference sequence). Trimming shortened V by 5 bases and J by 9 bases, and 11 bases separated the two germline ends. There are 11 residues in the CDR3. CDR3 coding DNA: TGCAGTGCTGGAGCCGCGCCTGAGCAGTTCTTC. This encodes CSAGAAPEQFF.

The CDR3 protein is CASSFPSTAYEQYV. CDR3 in DNA: TGTGCCAGCAGTTTCCCTAGCACGGCCTACGAGCAGTACGTC. The V and J genes are TRBV6-2 or TRBV6-3 and TRBJ2-7; D is perhaps TRBD2 (5 bases). The CDR3 covers 14 residues. Germline V gene lookup returns CDR1 MNHEY and CDR2 SVGEGT. V was shortened by 4 bases and J by 2 bases, with 12 bases between the two germline ends.

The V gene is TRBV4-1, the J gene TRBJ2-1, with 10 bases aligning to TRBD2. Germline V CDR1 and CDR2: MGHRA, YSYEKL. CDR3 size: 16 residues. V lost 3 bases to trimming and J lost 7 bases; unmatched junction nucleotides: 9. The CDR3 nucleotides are TGCGCCAGCAGCCACAAGCGGGGGGGCATGTGGAATGAGCAGTTCTTC. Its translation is CASSHKRGGMWNEQFF.

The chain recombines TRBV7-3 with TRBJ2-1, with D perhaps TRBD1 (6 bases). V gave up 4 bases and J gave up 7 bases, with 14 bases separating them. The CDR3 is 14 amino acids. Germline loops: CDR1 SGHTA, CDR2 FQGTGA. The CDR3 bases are TGTGCCAGCAGCTATACAGGGTTTGGGAATGAGCAGTTCTTC. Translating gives CASSYTGFGNEQFF. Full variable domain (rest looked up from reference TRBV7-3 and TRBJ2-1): GAGVSQTPSNKVTEKGKYVELRCDPISGHTALYWYRQSLGQGPEFLIYFQGTGAADDSGLPNDRFFAVRPEGSVSTLKIQRTERGDSAVYLCASSYTGFGNEQFFGPGTRLTVL.

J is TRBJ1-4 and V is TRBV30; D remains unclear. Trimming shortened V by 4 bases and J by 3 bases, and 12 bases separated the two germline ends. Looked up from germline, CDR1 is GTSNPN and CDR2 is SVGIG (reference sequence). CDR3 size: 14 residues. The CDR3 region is CAWTTLAANEKLFF. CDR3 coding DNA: TGTGCCTGGACTACCTTGGCGGCTAATGAAAAACTGTTTTTT.

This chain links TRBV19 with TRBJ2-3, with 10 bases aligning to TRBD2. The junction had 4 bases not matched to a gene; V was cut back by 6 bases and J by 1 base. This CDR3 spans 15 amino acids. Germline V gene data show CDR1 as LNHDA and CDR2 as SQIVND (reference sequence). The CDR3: CASRRGTSGTDTQYF. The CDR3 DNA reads TGTGCCAGTAGACGCGGGACTAGCGGCACAGATACGCAGTATTTT.

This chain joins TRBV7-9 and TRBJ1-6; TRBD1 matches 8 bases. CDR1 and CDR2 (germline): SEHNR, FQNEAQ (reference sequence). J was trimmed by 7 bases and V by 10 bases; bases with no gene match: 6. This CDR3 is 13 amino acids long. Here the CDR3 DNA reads TGTGCCACCCAGACAGGGGCCAATTCACCCCTCCACTTT. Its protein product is CATQTGANSPLHF. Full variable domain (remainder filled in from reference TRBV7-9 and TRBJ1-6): DTGVSQNPRHKITKRGQNVTFRCDPISEHNRLYWYRQTLGQGPEFLTYFQNEAQLEKSRLLSDRFSAERPKGSFSTLEIQRTEQGDSAMYLCATQTGANSPLHFGNGTRLTVT.

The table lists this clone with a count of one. CDR3 in amino acids: CASSVGGREELFF. DNA for the CDR3: TGTGCCAGCAGCGTAGGGGGCAGAGAGGAGCTGTTTTTT. The chain carries TRBV9 and TRBJ2-2; D might be TRBD1 (5 bases). CDR3 length: 13 amino acids. Trimming removed 0 bases at V and 10 bases at J, with 10 bases between. Germline V CDR1 and CDR2: SGDLS, YYNGEE. Based on the CDR3 plus reference TRBV9 and TRBJ2-2, the full variable domain is DSGVTQTPKHLITATGQRVTLRCSPRSGDLSVYWYQQSLDQGLQFLIQYYNGEERAKGNILERFSAQQFPDLHSELNLSSLELGDSALYFCASSVGGREELFFGEGSRLTVL.

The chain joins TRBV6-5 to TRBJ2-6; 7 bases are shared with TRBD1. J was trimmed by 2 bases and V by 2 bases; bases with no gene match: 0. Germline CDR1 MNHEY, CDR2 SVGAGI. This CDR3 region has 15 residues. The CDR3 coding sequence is TGTGCCAGCAGTTACGACAGGGCTGGGGCCAACGTCCTGACTTTC. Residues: CASSYDRAGANVLTF.

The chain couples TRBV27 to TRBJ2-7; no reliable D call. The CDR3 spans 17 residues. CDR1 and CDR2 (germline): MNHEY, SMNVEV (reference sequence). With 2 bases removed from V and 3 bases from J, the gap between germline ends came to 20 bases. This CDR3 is CASSLPKAEPSGYEQYV. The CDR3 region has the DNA TGTGCCAGCAGTTTACCCAAGGCGGAGCCCTCGGGCTACGAGCAGTACGTC.

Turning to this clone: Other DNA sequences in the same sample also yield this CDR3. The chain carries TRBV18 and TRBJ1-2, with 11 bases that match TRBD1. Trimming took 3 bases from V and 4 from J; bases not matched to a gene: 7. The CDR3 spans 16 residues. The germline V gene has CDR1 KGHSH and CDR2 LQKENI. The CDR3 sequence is CASSPRSDRGPYGYTF. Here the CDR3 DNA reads TGTGCCAGCTCACCGCGCTCGGACAGGGGGCCCTATGGCTACACCTTC.

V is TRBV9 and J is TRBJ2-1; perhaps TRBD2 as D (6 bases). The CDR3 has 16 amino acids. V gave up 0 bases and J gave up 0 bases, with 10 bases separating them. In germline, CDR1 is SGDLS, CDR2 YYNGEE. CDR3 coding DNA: TGTGCCAGCAGCGTAGGAGACGGGAGCTCCTACAATGAGCAGTTCTTC. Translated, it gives CASSVGDGSSYNEQFF.

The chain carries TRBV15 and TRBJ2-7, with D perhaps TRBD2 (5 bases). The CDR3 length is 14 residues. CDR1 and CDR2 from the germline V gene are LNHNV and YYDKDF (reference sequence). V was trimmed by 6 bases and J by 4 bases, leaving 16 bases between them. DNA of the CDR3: TGTGCCACCAGTACCGCGGGTCCTCGTTACGAGCAGTACTTC. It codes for CATSTAGPRYEQYF.

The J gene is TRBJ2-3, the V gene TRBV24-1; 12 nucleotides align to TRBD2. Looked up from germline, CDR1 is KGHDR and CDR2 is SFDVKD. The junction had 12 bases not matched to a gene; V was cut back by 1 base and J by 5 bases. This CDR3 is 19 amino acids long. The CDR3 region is CATSDLSPLAGGPGDTQYF. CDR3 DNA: TGTGCCACCAGTGATTTATCCCCTCTAGCGGGAGGGCCAGGAGATACGCAGTATTTT.

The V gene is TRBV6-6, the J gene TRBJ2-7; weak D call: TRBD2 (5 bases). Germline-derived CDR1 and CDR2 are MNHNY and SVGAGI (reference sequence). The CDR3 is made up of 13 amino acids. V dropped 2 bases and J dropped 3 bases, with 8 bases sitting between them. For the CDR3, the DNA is TGTGCCAGCAGTTACGGACTGGACTACGAGCAGTACGTC. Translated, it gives CASSYGLDYEQYV.

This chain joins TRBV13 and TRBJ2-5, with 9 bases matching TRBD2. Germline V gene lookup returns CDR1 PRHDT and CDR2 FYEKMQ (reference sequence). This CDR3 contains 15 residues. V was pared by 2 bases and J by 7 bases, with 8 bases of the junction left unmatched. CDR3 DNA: TGTGCCAGCAGCTTACAACGCGGGGGGGCGGGGACCCAGTACTTC. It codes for CASSLQRGGAGTQYF.

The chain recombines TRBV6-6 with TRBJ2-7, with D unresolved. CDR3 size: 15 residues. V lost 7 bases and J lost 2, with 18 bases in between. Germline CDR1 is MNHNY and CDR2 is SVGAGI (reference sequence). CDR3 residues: CASTKSLHTAYEQYF. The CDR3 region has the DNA TGTGCCAGCACCAAGTCCCTACACACAGCCTACGAGCAGTACTTC.

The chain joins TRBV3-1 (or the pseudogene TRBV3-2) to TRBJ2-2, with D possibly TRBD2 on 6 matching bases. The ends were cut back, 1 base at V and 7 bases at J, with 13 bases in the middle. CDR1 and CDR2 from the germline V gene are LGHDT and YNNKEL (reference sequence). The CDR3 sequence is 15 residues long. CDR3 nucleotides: TGTGCCAGCAGCCAAGTAGCGGTCTTGGGCGGGGAGCTGTTTTTT. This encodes CASSQVAVLGGELFF.

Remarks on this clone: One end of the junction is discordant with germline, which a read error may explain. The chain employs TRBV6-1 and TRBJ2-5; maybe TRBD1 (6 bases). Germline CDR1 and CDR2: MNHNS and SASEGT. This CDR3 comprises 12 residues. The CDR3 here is CASGDRQETQYF. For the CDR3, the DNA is TGTGCCAGCGGTGACAGGCAAGAGACCCAGTACTTC.

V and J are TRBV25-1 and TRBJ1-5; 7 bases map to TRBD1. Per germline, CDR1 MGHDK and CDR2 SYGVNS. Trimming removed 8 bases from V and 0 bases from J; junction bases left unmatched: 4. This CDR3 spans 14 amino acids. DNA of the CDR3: TGTGCCAGCGGGGGACAGTATAGCAATCAGCCCCAGCATTTT. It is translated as CASGGQYSNQPQHF.

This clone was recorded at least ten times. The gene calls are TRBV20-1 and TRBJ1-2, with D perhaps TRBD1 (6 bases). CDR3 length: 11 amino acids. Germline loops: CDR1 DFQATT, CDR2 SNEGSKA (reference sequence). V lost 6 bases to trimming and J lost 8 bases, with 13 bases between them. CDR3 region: CSAGRGGGYTF. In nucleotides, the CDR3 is TGCAGTGCGGGTCGAGGGGGAGGCTACACCTTC.

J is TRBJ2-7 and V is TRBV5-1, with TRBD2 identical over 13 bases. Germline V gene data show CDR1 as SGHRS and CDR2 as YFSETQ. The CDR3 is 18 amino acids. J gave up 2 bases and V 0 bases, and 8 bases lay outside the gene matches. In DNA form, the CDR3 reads TGCGCCAGCAGCTTGGCCCCGGGACTAGCGGGATCCCCCTACGAGCAGTACGTC. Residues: CASSLAPGLAGSPYEQYV.

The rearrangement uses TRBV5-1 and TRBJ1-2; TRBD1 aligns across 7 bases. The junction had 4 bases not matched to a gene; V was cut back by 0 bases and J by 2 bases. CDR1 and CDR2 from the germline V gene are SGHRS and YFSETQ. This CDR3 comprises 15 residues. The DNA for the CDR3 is TGCGCCAGCAGCTTGGCCCAACAGGGGAACTATGGCTACACCTTC. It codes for CASSLAQQGNYGYTF. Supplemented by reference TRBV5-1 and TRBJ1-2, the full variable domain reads KAGVTQTPRYLIKTRGQQVTLSCSPISGHRSVSWYQQTPGQGLQFLFEYFSETQRNKGNFPGRFSGRQFSNSRSEMNVSTLELGDSALYLCASSLAQQGNYGYTFGSGTRLTVV.

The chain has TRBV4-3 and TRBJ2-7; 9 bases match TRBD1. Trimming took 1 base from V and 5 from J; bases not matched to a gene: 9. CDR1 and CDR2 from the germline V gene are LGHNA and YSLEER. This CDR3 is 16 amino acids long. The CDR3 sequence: CASSQVDDRGYDEQYF. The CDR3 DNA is TGCGCCAGCAGCCAAGTTGACGACAGGGGGTACGACGAGCAGTACTTC.

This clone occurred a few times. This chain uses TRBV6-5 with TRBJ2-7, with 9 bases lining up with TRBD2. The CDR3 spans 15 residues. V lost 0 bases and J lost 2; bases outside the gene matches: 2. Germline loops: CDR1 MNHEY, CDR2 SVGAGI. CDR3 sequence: CASSYSTSGPYEQYF. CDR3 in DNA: TGTGCCAGCAGTTACTCGACTAGCGGCCCCTACGAGCAGTACTTC.

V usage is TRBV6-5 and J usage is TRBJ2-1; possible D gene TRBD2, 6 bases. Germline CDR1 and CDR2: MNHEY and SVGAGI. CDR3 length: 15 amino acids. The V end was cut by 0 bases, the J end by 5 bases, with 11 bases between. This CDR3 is CASSYSGGWNNEQFF. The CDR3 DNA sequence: TGTGCCAGCAGTTACTCGGGGGGTTGGAACAATGAGCAGTTCTTC.